This T cell receptor (beta chain) was captured in a study of identical twins. Study-level findings and limits: Low generation probability was overrepresented in out-of-frame alpha sequences shared by twins. Monozygotic twins shared more out-of-frame TCR alpha than recombination models predicted.

Unique molecular identifiers were in the cDNA, with template-switch universal primer binding. TCRdb re-called the 5' RACE reads with MiXCR, one entry per CDR3 protein. Of under 450,000 distinct CDR3 sequences in the sample, 15% to 20% are singletons; the top ten hold 12%. This CDR3 region has 13 residues. Per germline, CDR1 KGHSH and CDR2 LQKENI. With 3 bases removed from V and 5 bases from J, the gap between germline ends came to 10 bases. To note about this clonotype: Antigen: not known.

Everyone who donated was a healthy Caucasian. The sequencing input was naive T cells sorted from blood. The sequence was obtained from a man aged 45-65 years in good health. The gene calls are TRBV18 and TRBJ1-2; no firm D call. Here the CDR3 reads CASSPAGGYGYTF. The CDR3 DNA follows: TGTGCCAGCTCACCGGCCGGAGGATATGGCTACACCTTC.